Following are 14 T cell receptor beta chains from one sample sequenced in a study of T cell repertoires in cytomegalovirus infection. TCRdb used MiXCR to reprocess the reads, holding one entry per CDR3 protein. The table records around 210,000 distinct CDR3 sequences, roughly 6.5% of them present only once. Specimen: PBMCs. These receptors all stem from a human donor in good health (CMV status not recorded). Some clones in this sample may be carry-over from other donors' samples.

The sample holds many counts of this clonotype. Here the CDR3 reads CASSLSSPNTEAFF. The CDR3 nucleotides are TGTGCCAGCAGCTTGAGCTCCCCGAACACTGAAGCTTTCTTT. The chain carries TRBV5-4 and TRBJ1-1; no clear D gene. The length of the CDR3 is 14 residues. The V end lost 1 base, the J end lost 1 base, and 8 bases lay between the germline ends. Germline lookup yields CDR1 SGHNT and CDR2 YYREEE (reference sequence).

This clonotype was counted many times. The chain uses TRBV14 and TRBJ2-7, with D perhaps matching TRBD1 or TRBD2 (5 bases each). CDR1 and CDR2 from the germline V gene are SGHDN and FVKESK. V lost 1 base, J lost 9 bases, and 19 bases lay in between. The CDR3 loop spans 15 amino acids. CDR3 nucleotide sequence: TGTGCCAGCAGCCAAGCCGGGACGGAGCCTAATGGGCAGTACTTC. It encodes CASSQAGTEPNGQYF. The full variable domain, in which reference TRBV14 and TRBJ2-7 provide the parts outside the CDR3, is EAGVTQFPSHSVIEKGQTVTLRCDPISGHDNLYWYRRVMGKEIKFLLHFVKESKQDESGMPNNRFLAERTGGTYSTLKVQPAELEDSGVYFCASSQAGTEPNGQYFGPGTRLTVT.

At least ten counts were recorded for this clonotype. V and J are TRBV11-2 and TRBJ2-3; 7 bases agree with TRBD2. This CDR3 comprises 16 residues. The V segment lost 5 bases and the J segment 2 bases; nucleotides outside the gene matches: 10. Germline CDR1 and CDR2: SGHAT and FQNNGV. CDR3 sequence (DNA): TGTGCCAGCAGCCCGGCCCCTAGCGGACCCACAGATACGCAGTATTTT. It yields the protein CASSPAPSGPTDTQYF.

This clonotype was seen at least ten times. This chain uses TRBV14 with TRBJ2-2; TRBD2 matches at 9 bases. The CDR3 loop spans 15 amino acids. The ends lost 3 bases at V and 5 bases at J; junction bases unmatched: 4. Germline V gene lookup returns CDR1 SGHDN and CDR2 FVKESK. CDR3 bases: TGTGCCAGCAGCCAGCCTAGCGGGGATACCGGGGAGCTGTTTTTT. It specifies CASSQPSGDTGELFF. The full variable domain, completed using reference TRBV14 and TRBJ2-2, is EAGVTQFPSHSVIEKGQTVTLRCDPISGHDNLYWYRRVMGKEIKFLLHFVKESKQDESGMPNNRFLAERTGGTYSTLKVQPAELEDSGVYFCASSQPSGDTGELFFGEGSRLTVL.

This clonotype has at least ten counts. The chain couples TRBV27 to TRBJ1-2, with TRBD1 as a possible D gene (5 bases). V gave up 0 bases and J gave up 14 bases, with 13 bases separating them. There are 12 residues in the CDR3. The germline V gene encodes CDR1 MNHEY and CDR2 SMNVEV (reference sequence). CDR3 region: CASSLSGQTLTF. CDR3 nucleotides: TGTGCCAGCAGTTTATCGGGGCAAACCTTGACCTTC.

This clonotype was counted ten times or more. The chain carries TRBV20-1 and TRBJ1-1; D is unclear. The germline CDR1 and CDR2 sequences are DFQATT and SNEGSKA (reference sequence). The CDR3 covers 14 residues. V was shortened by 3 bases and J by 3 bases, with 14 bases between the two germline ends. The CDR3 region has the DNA TGCAGTGCTAGCCGAGATACCCATCACACTGAAGCTTTCTTT. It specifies CSASRDTHHTEAFF.

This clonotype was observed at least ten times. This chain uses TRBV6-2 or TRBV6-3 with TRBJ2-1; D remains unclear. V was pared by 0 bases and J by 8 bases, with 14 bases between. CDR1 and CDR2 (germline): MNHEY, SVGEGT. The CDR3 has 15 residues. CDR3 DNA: TGTGCCAGCAGTTACTCGCGCCCTAAGTGGGATGAGCAGTTCTTC. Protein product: CASSYSRPKWDEQFF.

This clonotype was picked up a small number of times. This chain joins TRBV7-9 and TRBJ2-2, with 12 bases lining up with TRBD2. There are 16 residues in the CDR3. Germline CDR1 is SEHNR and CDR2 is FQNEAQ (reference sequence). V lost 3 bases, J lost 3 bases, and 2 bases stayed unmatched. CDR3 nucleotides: TGTGCCAGCAGCTTGACTAGCGGGGGATACACCGGGGAGCTGTTTTTT. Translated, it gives CASSLTSGGYTGELFF.

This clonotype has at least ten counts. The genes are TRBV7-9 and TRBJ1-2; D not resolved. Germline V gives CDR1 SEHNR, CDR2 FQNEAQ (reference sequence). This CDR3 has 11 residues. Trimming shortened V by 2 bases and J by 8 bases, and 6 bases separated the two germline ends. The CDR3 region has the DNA TGTGCCAGCAGCTTAAGTGAGGGCTACACCTTC. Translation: CASSLSEGYTF.

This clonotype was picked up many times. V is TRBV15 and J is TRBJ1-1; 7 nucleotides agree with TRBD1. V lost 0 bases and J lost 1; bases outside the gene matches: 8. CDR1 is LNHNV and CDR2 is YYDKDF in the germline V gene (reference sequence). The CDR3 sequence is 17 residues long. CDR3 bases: TGTGCCACCAGCAGAGATCGGACAGGTCTTACGAACACTGAAGCTTTCTTT. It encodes CATSRDRTGLTNTEAFF.

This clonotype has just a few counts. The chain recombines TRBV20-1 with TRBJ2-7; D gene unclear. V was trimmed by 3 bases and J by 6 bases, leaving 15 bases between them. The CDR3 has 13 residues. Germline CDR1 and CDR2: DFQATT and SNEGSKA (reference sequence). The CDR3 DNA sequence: TGCAGTGCTAGGGGCGCCGAAGATTCCGAGCAGTACTTC. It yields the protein CSARGAEDSEQYF.

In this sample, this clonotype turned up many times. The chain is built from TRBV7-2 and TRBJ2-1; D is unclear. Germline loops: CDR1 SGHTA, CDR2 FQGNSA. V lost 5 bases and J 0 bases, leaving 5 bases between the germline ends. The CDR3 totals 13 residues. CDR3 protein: CASSPLSYNEQFF. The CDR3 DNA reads TGTGCCAGCAGCCCCCTCTCCTACAATGAGCAGTTCTTC.

The DNA of the CDR3 is TGCGCCAGCAGGCCACAGGGGGAGGACACTGAAGCTTTCTTT. It is translated as CASRPQGEDTEAFF. The gene calls are TRBV5-1 and TRBJ1-1, with 8 bases lining up with TRBD1. CDR1 SGHRS and CDR2 YFSETQ come from the germline V gene. This CDR3 has 14 residues. J was trimmed by 3 bases and V by 5 bases; bases with no gene match: 6.

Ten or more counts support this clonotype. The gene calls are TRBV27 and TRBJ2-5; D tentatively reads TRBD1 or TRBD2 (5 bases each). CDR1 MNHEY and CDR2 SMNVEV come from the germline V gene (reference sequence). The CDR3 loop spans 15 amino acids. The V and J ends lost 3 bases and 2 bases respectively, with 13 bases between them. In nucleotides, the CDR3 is TGTGCCAGCAGTTTTCGCGACGGGACGCAAGAGACCCAGTACTTC. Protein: CASSFRDGTQETQYF.